The 27 T cell receptor beta chains below all came from one sample that was sequenced in a study of T cell repertoires in cytomegalovirus infection. In TCRdb, the reads were re-called with MiXCR into one record per CDR3 protein. The table has 510,000 or so distinct CDR3 sequences, 26% seen once. The specimen was PBMCs. These receptors were collected from a human donor in good health (CMV status not recorded). Some clones in this sample may be carry-over from other donors' samples.

This clonotype has just a few counts. V usage is TRBV12-3 or TRBV12-4 and J usage is TRBJ2-7, with no clear D. V gave up 6 bases and J gave up 1 base, with 10 bases separating them. CDR3 length equals 13 residues. The CDR3 coding sequence is TGTGCCAGCAGGGACGGCTGGTCCTACGAGCAGTACTTC. Encoded protein: CASRDGWSYEQYF.

The genes are TRBV18 and TRBJ1-2; 7 bases match TRBD1. The CDR3 sequence is 13 residues long. Germline lookup yields CDR1 KGHSH and CDR2 LQKENI. V trimming: 6 bases; J trimming: 7 bases; junction bases outside the gene matches: 8. The CDR3 protein is CASSSNGDSGYTF. The CDR3 nucleotides read TGTGCCAGCTCCTCAAACGGGGACAGTGGCTACACCTTC. The full variable domain, in which reference TRBV18 and TRBJ1-2 provide the parts outside the CDR3, is NAGVMQNPRHLVRRRGQEARLRCSPMKGHSHVYWYRQLPEEGLKFMVYLQKENIIDESGMPKERFSAEFPKEGPSILRIQQVVRGDSAAYFCASSSNGDSGYTFGSGTRLTVV.

V is TRBV12-3 or TRBV12-4 and J is TRBJ2-1; 9 bases align to TRBD1. Unmatched junction bases numbered 9, after V lost 5 bases and J lost 7 bases. The CDR3 contains 15 residues. CDR3 sequence reads: CASSVGTGRGNEQFF. In nucleotides, the CDR3 is TGTGCCAGCAGTGTTGGGACAGGGCGCGGGAATGAGCAGTTCTTC.

A few counts support this clonotype. The V call is TRBV10-3, the J call TRBJ2-3, with D unresolved. Germline V gene lookup returns CDR1 ENHRY and CDR2 SYGVKD. This CDR3 spans 12 amino acids. The V and J ends lost 9 bases and 4 bases respectively, with 11 bases between them. The CDR3 sequence is CAISVAADTQYF. The CDR3, as DNA: TGTGCCATATCCGTAGCTGCAGATACGCAGTATTTT.

This clonotype turned up a few times. The V call is TRBV29-1, the J call TRBJ2-5; D gene ambiguous. The CDR3 extends over 12 amino acids. Germline CDR1 and CDR2: SQVTM and ANQGSEA. Trimming stripped 5 bases from V and 0 bases from J, with 7 bases between. The CDR3 sequence: CSVSTDQETQYF. CDR3 coding DNA: TGCAGCGTTTCGACGGACCAAGAGACCCAGTACTTC.

The chain recombines TRBV11-3 with TRBJ1-1; a weak D match, TRBD1 (5 bases). There are 15 residues in the CDR3. The germline V gene has CDR1 SGHNT and CDR2 YENEEA. Trimming cost V 5 bases and J 4 bases, with 17 bases left between them. The CDR3 DNA follows: TGTGCCAGCAGCGGGGGGGGGGGGGGGAGCACTGAAGCTTTCTTT. This encodes CASSGGGGGSTEAFF.

This clonotype was seen only a few times. This chain uses TRBV12-3 or TRBV12-4 with TRBJ1-1, with 7 bases aligning to TRBD1. V gave up 8 bases and J gave up 6 bases; unmatched junction bases: 12. The CDR3 sequence is 14 residues long. This chain's CDR3 is CASSNPGQKAEAFF. CDR3 coding DNA: TGTGCCAGCTCCAACCCGGGACAGAAGGCTGAAGCTTTCTTT.

The rearrangement uses TRBV19 and TRBJ1-4, with TRBD1 matching 7 bases. CDR3 length: 15 residues. The ends lost 6 bases at V and 0 bases at J; junction bases unmatched: 4. CDR1 and CDR2 (germline): LNHDA, SQIVND (reference sequence). As DNA, the CDR3 is TGTGCCAGTAGGGGACAGTTCCCAACTAATGAAAAACTGTTTTTT. Amino acid sequence: CASRGQFPTNEKLFF. The full variable domain, rest sourced from reference TRBV19 and TRBJ1-4, is DGGITQSPKYLFRKEGQNVTLSCEQNLNHDAMYWYRQDPGQGLRLIYYSQIVNDFQKGDIAEGYSVSREKKESFPLTVTSAQKNPTAFYLCASRGQFPTNEKLFFGSGTQLSVL.

This clonotype was observed a handful of times. CDR3 sequence reads: CASSLQGTAGNTIYF. CDR3 DNA: TGTGCCAGCAGCTTACAGGGGACTGCTGGAAACACCATATATTTT. This chain uses TRBV7-8 with TRBJ1-3, with D maybe TRBD1 (6 bases). Germline lookup yields CDR1 SGHVS and CDR2 FQNEAQ. V lost 2 bases to trimming and J lost 2 bases, with 10 bases between them. This CDR3 is built from 15 residues. Full variable domain (rest looked up from reference TRBV7-8 and TRBJ1-3): GAGVSQSPRYKVAKRGQDVALRCDPISGHVSLFWYQQALGQGPEFLTYFQNEAQLDKSGLPSDRFFAERPEGSVSTLKIQRTQQEDSAVYLCASSLQGTAGNTIYFGEGSWLTVV.

This clonotype came up a few times. The chain's CDR3 is CASSEVGARTDTQYF. The CDR3, as DNA: TGTGCCAGCAGTGAAGTGGGAGCCCGCACAGATACGCAGTATTTT. The gene calls are TRBV6-1 and TRBJ2-3; D possibly corresponds to TRBD2 (5 bases). In germline, CDR1 is MNHNS, CDR2 SASEGT. The CDR3 loop spans 15 amino acids. V was clipped by 1 base and J by 1 base, with 9 bases between them.

The chain links TRBV11-2 to TRBJ2-2; D uncertain. In germline, CDR1 is SGHAT, CDR2 FQNNGV. This CDR3 is 15 amino acids long. V was cut by 1 base and J by 4 bases, with 10 bases left in between. CDR3 region: CASSLVAAPTGELFF. The CDR3 nucleotides are TGTGCCAGCAGCTTAGTAGCAGCTCCCACCGGGGAGCTGTTTTTT.

This clonotype was seen more than once but under ten times. The chain recombines TRBV20-1 with TRBJ2-1; D is unresolved. Looked up from germline, CDR1 is DFQATT and CDR2 is SNEGSKA (reference sequence). CDR3 length: 14 residues. V lost 4 bases to trimming and J lost 7 bases, with 17 bases between them. This CDR3 reads CSAIRTGGFNEQFF. Here the CDR3 DNA reads TGCAGTGCTATCAGGACGGGCGGATTTAATGAGCAGTTCTTC.

As concerns this clonotype: This clone may be a read error of a much larger clone one base away. The chain has TRBV19 and TRBJ2-1; 9 nucleotides align to TRBD2. The CDR3 consists of 16 residues. V lost 3 bases and J lost 5; bases outside the gene matches: 8. Germline V lookup: CDR1 LNHDA, CDR2 SQIVND (reference sequence). As DNA, the CDR3 is TGTGCCAGTAGTATTGGCGCGGGAGGGTCCCACAATGAGCAGTTCTTC. Protein product: CASSIGAGGSHNEQFF.

This clonotype showed up just a few times. This chain links TRBV27 with TRBJ1-5; a weak D match, TRBD1 (5 bases). Germline V gives CDR1 MNHEY, CDR2 SMNVEV (reference sequence). The germline V and J ends were trimmed by 4 bases and 7 bases, with 14 bases remaining between them. This CDR3 has 14 residues. This chain's CDR3 is CASSSWGEDQPQHF. The CDR3 DNA is TGTGCCAGCAGTTCGTGGGGGGAAGACCAGCCCCAGCATTTT.

The chain combines TRBV28 with TRBJ2-7, with TRBD2 matching over 9 bases. V lost 6 bases and J lost 9; bases outside the gene matches: 12. The CDR3 consists of 14 residues. Germline CDR1 MDHEN, CDR2 SYDVKM. The CDR3 reads CASSLTSGRWRQYF. The CDR3 DNA is TGTGCCAGCAGCCTGACTAGCGGCCGGTGGCGGCAGTACTTC. Filled out from reference TRBV28 and TRBJ2-7, the complete variable domain reads DVKVTQSSRYLVKRTGEKVFLECVQDMDHENMFWYRQDPGLGLRLIYFSYDVKMKEKGDIPEGYSVSREKKERFSLILESASTNQTSMYLCASSLTSGRWRQYFGPGTRLTVT.

This clonotype has a handful of counts. V usage is TRBV10-3 and J usage is TRBJ1-1, with D tentatively TRBD1 (5 bases). The CDR3 is made up of 14 amino acids. Germline lookup yields CDR1 ENHRY and CDR2 SYGVKD. CDR3 sequence: CAAAGGRVNTEAFF. Here the CDR3 DNA reads TGTGCGGCGGCCGGGGGGAGGGTGAACACTGAAGCTTTCTTT.

This clonotype showed up just once. The chain combines TRBV19 with TRBJ1-2, with D uncertain. With 2 bases removed from V and 6 bases from J, the gap between germline ends came to 16 bases. The CDR3 is made up of 15 amino acids. Germline-derived CDR1 and CDR2 are LNHDA and SQIVND (reference sequence). CDR3 sequence (DNA): TGTGCCAGTAGTATACCGGACCGATATAGGGATGGCTACACCTTC. It yields the protein CASSIPDRYRDGYTF.

The rearrangement links TRBV7-2 to TRBJ1-5; D is uncertain. Germline CDR1 is SGHTA and CDR2 is FQGNSA. V gave up 1 base and J gave up 3 bases, with 10 bases separating them. This CDR3 has 15 amino acids. The DNA for the CDR3 is TGTGCCAGCAGCTTAGGGCAGGTTAACAATCAGCCCCAGCATTTT. This gives the protein CASSLGQVNNQPQHF.

This sequence joins TRBV29-1 and TRBJ1-1; D call uncertain. Germline V lookup: CDR1 SQVTM, CDR2 ANQGSEA. This CDR3 is 12 amino acids long. V was pared by 4 bases and J by 2 bases, with 8 bases between. Written as DNA, the CDR3 is TGCAGCGTTGGGATAGGCAACACTGAAGCTTTCTTT. Translation: CSVGIGNTEAFF.

This clonotype was counted ten times or more. The CDR3: CASSLISPNEQFF. For the CDR3, the DNA is TGTGCCAGCAGCTTAATATCCCCCAATGAGCAGTTCTTC. This rearrangement joins TRBV7-9 to TRBJ2-1; no firm D call. Trimming shortened V by 2 bases and J by 6 bases, and 8 bases separated the two germline ends. The CDR3 has 13 amino acids. Germline loops: CDR1 SEHNR, CDR2 FQNEAQ (reference sequence). Based on the CDR3 plus reference TRBV7-9 and TRBJ2-1, the full variable domain is DTGVSQNPRHKITKRGQNVTFRCDPISEHNRLYWYRQTLGQGPEFLTYFQNEAQLEKSRLLSDRFSAERPKGSFSTLEIQRTEQGDSAMYLCASSLISPNEQFFGPGTRLTVL.

The V call is TRBV6-5, the J call TRBJ1-5, with unresolved D. The germline V gene has CDR1 MNHEY and CDR2 SVGAGI. V was shortened by 0 bases and J by 3 bases, with 9 bases between the two germline ends. CDR3 length: 15 amino acids. In DNA form, the CDR3 reads TGTGCCAGCAGTTACTCCTGGGGATTCAATCAGCCCCAGCATTTT. It translates to CASSYSWGFNQPQHF.

The chain is built from TRBV24-1 and TRBJ2-2; 7 bases are a match to TRBD1. V lost 4 bases, J lost 0 bases, and 4 bases stayed unmatched. Germline CDR1 and CDR2: KGHDR and SFDVKD. The CDR3 covers 16 residues. In nucleotides, the CDR3 is TGTGCCACCAGTGACCCCGGGACAGCGAACACCGGGGAGCTGTTTTTT. Translated, it gives CATSDPGTANTGELFF.

This clonotype was found once. This sequence joins TRBV4-3 and TRBJ2-7; TRBD2 matches at 7 bases. The CDR3 runs to 17 residues. V trimming: 4 bases; J trimming: 3 bases; junction bases outside the gene matches: 15. The germline V gene has CDR1 LGHNA and CDR2 YSLEER. The CDR3 nucleotides are TGCGCCAGCAGCCCCCCCGAGGGGCGGGAGTCAATCTACGAGCAGTACGTC. Protein product: CASSPPEGRESIYEQYV.

This clonotype was seen ten or more times. The genes are TRBV5-6 and TRBJ2-1; weak D call: TRBD2 (6 bases). Germline CDR1 SGHDT, CDR2 YYEEEE. The V gene lost 7 bases and the J gene lost 1 base, with 12 bases spanning the gap. The CDR3 is 14 amino acids. The DNA for the CDR3 is TGTGCCAGCTGGGAGGAAAGGTCCTACAATGAGCAGTTCTTC. Amino acids: CASWEERSYNEQFF.

This clonotype was found a few times. This chain links TRBV9 with TRBJ2-1, with D hard to call. Trimming stripped 0 bases from V and 3 bases from J, with 10 bases between. The CDR3 contains 15 residues. In germline, CDR1 is SGDLS, CDR2 YYNGEE. The CDR3 reads CASSVVGSSYNEQFF. In DNA form, the CDR3 reads TGTGCCAGCAGCGTAGTTGGTAGCAGCTACAATGAGCAGTTCTTC.

V is TRBV28 and J is TRBJ2-7, with 8 bases aligning to TRBD2. The V and J ends lost 4 bases and 1 base, in that order; junction bases with no gene match: 18. The germline V gene has CDR1 MDHEN and CDR2 SYDVKM. This CDR3 has 19 amino acids. In DNA form, the CDR3 reads TGTGCCAGCAGTTCCAAAACTAGCGGCTACTCTTTTAGGTCCTACGAGCAGTACGTC. Its translation is CASSSKTSGYSFRSYEQYV.

The chain is built from TRBV6-5 and TRBJ1-2; weak D call: TRBD1 (5 bases). The CDR3 is 16 residues long. Germline V lookup: CDR1 MNHEY, CDR2 SVGAGI. V lost 6 bases and J 2 bases, leaving 19 bases between the germline ends. The CDR3 DNA reads as TGTGCCAGCAGCCCCCAGGGAGCGGGGAGAAACTATGGCTACACCTTC. This translates into CASSPQGAGRNYGYTF.